Following are 27 T cell receptor beta chains from one sample sequenced in a study of T cell responses to AZD1222 COVID-19 vaccine. Profiled with immunoSEQ multiplex PCR; TCRdb holds only in-frame clones, not every one. The table lists more than 85,000 clones, approximately 92% of them singletons, with around 45% in the top ten. Sequencing used peripheral blood, obtained 28 days after the second AZD1222 dose. The source of these receptors is an adult who received the AZD1222 COVID-19 vaccine.

This clone was found once. This chain links TRBV27 with TRBJ1-6; 8 positions match TRBD1. Germline CDR1 is MNHEY and CDR2 is SMNVEV (reference sequence). The CDR3 is 15 residues long. V was pared by 2 bases and J by 6 bases, with 3 bases of the junction left unmatched. Here the CDR3 reads CASSLNRGSNSPLHF. CDR3 nucleotide sequence: TGTGCCAGCAGTTTAAACAGGGGGAGTAATTCACCCCTCCACTTT.

This rearrangement joins TRBV24-1 to TRBJ2-1, with TRBD1 as a possible D gene (6 bases). The length of the CDR3 is 15 residues. In germline, CDR1 is KGHDR, CDR2 SFDVKD. The ends were cut back, 9 bases at V and 10 bases at J, with 24 bases in the middle. The CDR3 here is CATSTLEKGEKEQFF. The CDR3 bases are TGTGCCACCTCGACCCTCGAAAAGGGGGAGAAGGAGCAGTTCTTC.

V gene TRBV5-6 combines with J gene TRBJ1-1; maybe TRBD1 (6 bases). The germline CDR1 and CDR2 sequences are SGHDT and YYEEEE. The CDR3 contains 15 residues. V dropped 0 bases and J dropped 5 bases, with 14 bases sitting between them. Written as DNA, the CDR3 is TGTGCCAGCAGCTTGGGTGACAGGATCTTAACTGAAGCTTTCTTT. This encodes CASSLGDRILTEAFF.

Comment on this clone: Additional DNA sequences in this sample encode the identical CDR3. V is TRBV6-5 and J is TRBJ2-1; 15 bases are shared with TRBD2. After removal of 5 bases from V and 7 bases from J, the junction contained 3 bases not matched to a gene. Germline lookup yields CDR1 MNHEY and CDR2 SVGAGI. This CDR3 has 15 residues. This CDR3 reads CASSPGLAGGNEQFF. CDR3 sequence (DNA): TGTGCCAGCAGTCCCGGACTAGCGGGAGGGAATGAGCAGTTCTTC.

A note on this clone: One end of the junction fails to match germline, which may point to a read error. V usage is TRBV7-2 and J usage is TRBJ2-7; maybe TRBD2 (6 bases). From germline, CDR1 is SGHTA and CDR2 FQGNSA. CDR3 length: 13 residues. The CDR3 bases are TGTGCCAGCAGCCTAGCTGGAGGGTACGAGCAGTACTTC. It specifies CASSLAGGYEQYF.

The rearrangement joins TRBV5-1 to TRBJ2-5; D is uncertain. The germline gives CDR1 SGHRS, CDR2 YFSETQ. This CDR3 is 15 amino acids long. Trimming took 0 bases from V and 3 from J, leaving 12 bases between them. Here the CDR3 reads CASSLVPRIEETQYF. For the CDR3, the DNA is TGCGCCAGCAGCTTGGTACCCAGGATAGAAGAGACCCAGTACTTC.

The genes are TRBV28 and TRBJ2-7; D perhaps matches TRBD2 (6 bases). Germline V lookup: CDR1 MDHEN, CDR2 SYDVKM. V was clipped by 4 bases and J by 2 bases, with 21 bases between them. CDR3 length: 17 residues. This CDR3 reads CASSSPAGHRRTYEQYF. For the CDR3, the DNA is TGTGCCAGCAGTTCTCCCGCGGGGCACAGGAGAACCTACGAGCAGTACTTC.

The chain joins TRBV7-9 to TRBJ2-7; 11 nucleotides align to TRBD2. Germline CDR1 is SEHNR and CDR2 is FQNEAQ (reference sequence). The CDR3 is made up of 14 amino acids. V shed 5 bases, J shed 6 bases, and the junction held 6 bases outside the gene matches. The CDR3 is CASSPLAGASEQYF. The CDR3 DNA reads TGTGCCAGCAGCCCACTAGCGGGAGCATCCGAGCAGTACTTC.

The chain combines TRBV7-2 with TRBJ1-1; D perhaps matches TRBD1 (6 bases). From germline, CDR1 is SGHTA and CDR2 FQGNSA. The CDR3 extends over 14 amino acids. V gave up 5 bases and J gave up 10 bases, with 20 bases separating them. The CDR3 sequence is CASSPDRNIRLAFF. CDR3 nucleotide sequence: TGTGCCAGCAGCCCGGACAGAAACATACGACTAGCTTTCTTT.

The J gene is TRBJ1-1, the V gene TRBV18, with D perhaps TRBD1 (6 bases). Germline CDR1 reads KGHSH; CDR2 reads LQKENI. With 6 bases removed from V and 3 bases from J, the gap between germline ends came to 11 bases. The CDR3 length is 13 residues. The CDR3 sequence: CASSESGDTEAFF. CDR3 bases: TGTGCCAGCTCCGAATCAGGGGACACTGAAGCTTTCTTT. The full variable domain, its missing parts supplied by reference TRBV18 and TRBJ1-1, is NAGVMQNPRHLVRRRGQEARLRCSPMKGHSHVYWYRQLPEEGLKFMVYLQKENIIDESGMPKERFSAEFPKEGPSILRIQQVVRGDSAAYFCASSESGDTEAFFGQGTRLTVV.

The rearrangement uses TRBV5-1 and TRBJ1-2; D is perhaps TRBD1 (5 bases). The CDR3 is 15 amino acids. V shed 4 bases and J shed 6 bases, with 19 bases lying between them. The germline CDR1 and CDR2 sequences are SGHRS and YFSETQ. The CDR3 sequence is CASSPSRDLNNGYTF. CDR3 bases: TGCGCCAGCAGCCCATCCCGGGACTTAAATAATGGCTACACCTTC.

In its sample, this clone was seen once. The J gene is TRBJ2-4, the V gene TRBV28; perhaps TRBD1 as D (5 bases). Trimming cost V 6 bases and J 5 bases, with 14 bases left between them. CDR1 MDHEN and CDR2 SYDVKM come from the germline V gene. The CDR3 runs 14 residues. CDR3 amino acids: CASSPKGIENIQYF. The DNA of the CDR3 is TGTGCCAGCAGCCCTAAGGGGATTGAAAACATTCAGTACTTC.

In its sample, this clone was seen a few times. This sequence joins TRBV6-5 and TRBJ1-1; no clear D. Germline V gene lookup returns CDR1 MNHEY and CDR2 SVGAGI. This CDR3 spans 15 amino acids. Between the trimmed V and J ends, which lost 0 bases and 1 base, there was a span of 9 bases. The CDR3 here is CASSYSYGPNTEAFF. The DNA of the CDR3 is TGTGCCAGCAGTTACTCGTACGGGCCGAACACTGAAGCTTTCTTT.

The chain employs TRBV15 and TRBJ2-7; D possibly corresponds to TRBD1 (5 bases). The V end was cut by 2 bases, the J end by 7 bases, with 12 bases between. The germline gives CDR1 LNHNV, CDR2 YYDKDF (reference sequence). The CDR3 contains 13 residues. The CDR3 loop is CATSRQGAWEQYF. In DNA form, the CDR3 reads TGTGCCACCAGCAGACAGGGTGCTTGGGAGCAGTACTTC.

The chain links TRBV7-6 to TRBJ1-5, with TRBD1 matching over 10 bases. The V gene end was trimmed by 5 bases and the J gene end by 2 bases; junction bases not matched to a gene: 12. Germline assignment: CDR1 SGHVS and CDR2 FNYEAQ. The length of the CDR3 is 18 residues. CDR3 region: CASSPAPSGQGGNQPQHF. CDR3 bases: TGTGCCAGCAGCCCTGCCCCATCCGGACAGGGGGGCAATCAGCCCCAGCATTTT.

This clone came up a few times. This chain links TRBV5-1 with TRBJ1-4, with D perhaps TRBD1 (5 bases). The V gene lost 6 bases and the J gene lost 0 bases, with 9 bases spanning the gap. The CDR3 has 14 residues. Germline loops: CDR1 SGHRS, CDR2 YFSETQ. This CDR3 reads CASNRDPTNEKLFF. DNA of the CDR3: TGCGCCAGCAACCGGGACCCAACTAATGAAAAACTGTTTTTT.

V gene TRBV11-2 combines with J gene TRBJ1-1, with D perhaps TRBD1 (6 bases). Trimming pared 2 bases from V and 5 bases from J, leaving 15 bases between. Germline V CDR1 and CDR2: SGHAT, FQNNGV. There are 15 residues in the CDR3. The CDR3 loop is CASSLFLQGGTEAFF. For the CDR3, the DNA is TGTGCCAGCAGCTTATTTTTACAGGGAGGAACTGAAGCTTTCTTT. The entire variable domain, with the rest obtained from reference TRBV11-2 and TRBJ1-1, is as follows: EAGVAQSPRYKIIEKRQSVAFWCNPISGHATLYWYQQILGQGPKLLIQFQNNGVVDDSQLPKDRFSAERLKGVDSTLKIQPAKLEDSAVYLCASSLFLQGGTEAFFGQGTRLTVV.

The chain uses TRBV7-9 and TRBJ1-5, with a possible D match to TRBD1 (5 bases). Trimming removed 5 bases at V and 5 bases at J, with 13 bases between. The CDR3 consists of 14 residues. Per germline, CDR1 SEHNR and CDR2 FQNEAQ (reference sequence). CDR3 residues: CASSRGADHQPQHF. In DNA, the CDR3 is TGTGCCAGCAGCCGCGGGGCGGACCATCAGCCCCAGCATTTT.

The chain joins TRBV7-9 to TRBJ2-1; 11 nucleotides align to TRBD2. CDR1 and CDR2 from the germline V gene are SEHNR and FQNEAQ (reference sequence). Losses at the gene ends were 0 bases for V and 3 bases for J; bases not matched to a gene: 7. The CDR3 is 18 residues long. CDR3 DNA sequence: TGTGCCAGCAGCTTAGCTGGGGCGACTAGCGGGATCTACAATGAGCAGTTCTTC. Protein product: CASSLAGATSGIYNEQFF.

There are a few counts of this clone. The rearrangement uses TRBV7-2 and TRBJ2-1, with 9 nucleotides matching TRBD2. The CDR3 length is 16 residues. Trimming cost V 3 bases and J 8 bases; bases outside gene matches: 11. From germline, CDR1 is SGHTA and CDR2 FQGNSA. DNA of the CDR3: TGTGCCAGCAGCTTCTTATCCGGCGGGAGGGCCGATGAGCAGTTCTTC. Translating gives CASSFLSGGRADEQFF.

This clone has a handful of counts. This chain joins TRBV24-1 and TRBJ2-7; D may be TRBD2 (6 bases). V was cut by 3 bases and J by 7 bases, with 15 bases left in between. Germline-derived CDR1 and CDR2 are KGHDR and SFDVKD. CDR3 length: 14 residues. The CDR3 region is CATSDRTGVDEQYF. DNA for the CDR3: TGTGCCACCAGTGATAGGACGGGAGTGGATGAGCAGTACTTC.

The V and J genes are TRBV9 and TRBJ2-2; D may be TRBD2 (6 bases). V lost 2 bases and J 1 base, leaving 9 bases between the germline ends. The CDR3 totals 15 residues. Germline V lookup: CDR1 SGDLS, CDR2 YYNGEE. CDR3 amino acids: CASSVSGENTGELFF. For the CDR3, the DNA is TGTGCCAGCAGCGTCTCGGGGGAGAACACCGGGGAGCTGTTTTTT.

The genes are TRBV7-8 and TRBJ1-3, with 7 bases lining up with TRBD1. The ends lost 0 bases at V and 4 bases at J; junction bases unmatched: 12. Germline CDR1 and CDR2: SGHVS and FQNEAQ. This CDR3 is 18 amino acids long. The CDR3 DNA reads TGTGCCAGCAGCTTAGCGGTACCGCGACAGGGTATCGGAAACACCATATATTTT. This translates into CASSLAVPRQGIGNTIYF. Full variable domain (missing parts from reference TRBV7-8 and TRBJ1-3): GAGVSQSPRYKVAKRGQDVALRCDPISGHVSLFWYQQALGQGPEFLTYFQNEAQLDKSGLPSDRFFAERPEGSVSTLKIQRTQQEDSAVYLCASSLAVPRQGIGNTIYFGEGSWLTVV.

The chain employs TRBV7-2 and TRBJ2-1; D might be TRBD2 (6 bases). Germline assignment: CDR1 SGHTA and CDR2 FQGNSA. The CDR3 contains 19 residues. Between the trimmed V and J ends, which lost 4 bases and 7 bases, there was a span of 29 bases. CDR3 DNA sequence: TGTGCCAGCAGCTACCCCCGAGGCGGGATCACATCGTCCGGAAATGAGCAGTTCTTC. Translation gives CASSYPRGGITSSGNEQFF. Full variable domain (remainder filled in from reference TRBV7-2 and TRBJ2-1): GAGVSQSPSNKVTEKGKDVELRCDPISGHTALYWYRQSLGQGLEFLIYFQGNSAPDKSGLPSDRFSAERTGGSVSTLTIQRTQQEDSAVYLCASSYPRGGITSSGNEQFFGPGTRLTVL.

The V gene is TRBV29-1, the J gene TRBJ1-4, with 8 bases identical to TRBD1. The CDR3 has 14 residues. CDR1 SQVTM and CDR2 ANQGSEA come from the germline V gene. V lost 6 bases and J lost 1; bases outside the gene matches: 4. This CDR3 reads CSVAGGVTNEKLFF. CDR3 nucleotides: TGCAGCGTCGCAGGGGGCGTAACTAATGAAAAACTGTTTTTT.

J is TRBJ2-1 and V is TRBV27, with D tentatively TRBD1 or TRBD2 (6 bases each). CDR1 MNHEY and CDR2 SMNVEV come from the germline V gene (reference sequence). This CDR3 has 14 residues. V was cut by 6 bases and J by 8 bases, with 17 bases left in between. The DNA for the CDR3 is TGTGCCAGCAGCATTGGGGGGCAAAGGGATGAGCAGTTCTTC. Its protein product is CASSIGGQRDEQFF.

In this sample, this clone turned up once. V usage is TRBV3-1 (or the pseudogene TRBV3-2) and J usage is TRBJ1-5; the D is unclear. Germline assignment: CDR1 LGHDT and CDR2 YNNKEL (reference sequence). The CDR3 totals 14 residues. V lost 3 bases and J 0 bases, leaving 6 bases between the germline ends. CDR3 region: CASSQQYSNQPQHF. CDR3 coding DNA: TGTGCCAGCAGCCAGCAGTATAGCAATCAGCCCCAGCATTTT.